This TCR beta chain was obtained from a study of blood T cells in healthy people across ages. Study context: About one barcoded TCR beta cDNA was captured per two T cells.

Findings of the study overall: It was the long-lived donors that had more naive CD4+ cells and higher diversity than aged donors.

Sample-barcoded 5' priming and a J-beta primer mix drove a second PCR of about 6 to 12 cycles. Each cDNA was tagged by a template-switch adaptor containing 12 random nucleotides. MiXCR, run by TCRdb on the 5' RACE reads, gives a single entry per CDR3 protein. The sample has under 2,000,000 distinct CDR3 sequences; 49% are singletons. J lost 4 bases, V lost 5 bases, and 10 bases had no gene match. The CDR3 sequence is 16 residues long. Germline assignment: CDR1 SGHTA and CDR2 FQGNSA. To note about this clonotype: The target antigen is unknown.

The source of this sequence is a woman in her thirties or forties in good health. The chain has TRBV7-2 and TRBJ2-3, with 9 bases aligning to TRBD2. What was sequenced was blood. This CDR3 is CASSPGTSYGADTQYF. CDR3 nucleotide sequence: TGTGCCAGCAGCCCCGGGACTAGCTATGGCGCAGATACGCAGTATTTT.